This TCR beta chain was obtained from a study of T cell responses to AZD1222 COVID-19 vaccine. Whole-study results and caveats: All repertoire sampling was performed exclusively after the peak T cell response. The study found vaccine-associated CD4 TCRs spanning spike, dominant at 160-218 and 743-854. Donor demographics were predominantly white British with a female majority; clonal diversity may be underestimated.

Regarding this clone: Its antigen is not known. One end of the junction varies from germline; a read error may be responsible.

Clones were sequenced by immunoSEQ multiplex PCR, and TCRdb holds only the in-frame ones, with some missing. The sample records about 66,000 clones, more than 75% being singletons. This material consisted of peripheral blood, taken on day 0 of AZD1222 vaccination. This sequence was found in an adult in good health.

DNA for the CDR3: TGTGCCAGCAGCACTGGGACAGGGCGAAGCAATCAACCCCAGCATTTT. Translation gives CASSTGTGRSNQPQHF. J is TRBJ1-5 and V is TRBV5-6, with 9 bases matching TRBD1. This CDR3 is 16 amino acids long. Germline V gives CDR1 SGHDT, CDR2 YYEEEE.